This T cell receptor beta chain was recovered during a study of T cell responses to AZD1222 COVID-19 vaccine. General study results and limits: A mostly white British donor set with more females was recruited, and clonal diversity was possibly underestimated. Among those given AZD1222, only 6 or 7 were seropositive at baseline.

Concerning this clone itself: Its specificity is not known.

Profiling relied on immunoSEQ multiplex PCR, and the TCRdb table lists in-frame clones only, not all of them. The sample has around 92,000 clones, approximately 90% seen once. Germline V gene data show CDR1 as SGHRS and CDR2 as YFSETQ. V dropped 2 bases and J dropped 2 bases, with 14 bases sitting between them. The CDR3 has 15 residues. Sequenced material: peripheral blood, taken on day 0 of AZD1222 vaccination. The chain recombines TRBV5-1 with TRBJ2-7; D is possibly TRBD2 (5 bases). The TCR originated in an adult in good health. The CDR3 coding sequence is TGCGCCAGCAGCTTACCAAGCGGTTCCGCCTACGAGCAGTACTTC. It codes for CASSLPSGSAYEQYF.